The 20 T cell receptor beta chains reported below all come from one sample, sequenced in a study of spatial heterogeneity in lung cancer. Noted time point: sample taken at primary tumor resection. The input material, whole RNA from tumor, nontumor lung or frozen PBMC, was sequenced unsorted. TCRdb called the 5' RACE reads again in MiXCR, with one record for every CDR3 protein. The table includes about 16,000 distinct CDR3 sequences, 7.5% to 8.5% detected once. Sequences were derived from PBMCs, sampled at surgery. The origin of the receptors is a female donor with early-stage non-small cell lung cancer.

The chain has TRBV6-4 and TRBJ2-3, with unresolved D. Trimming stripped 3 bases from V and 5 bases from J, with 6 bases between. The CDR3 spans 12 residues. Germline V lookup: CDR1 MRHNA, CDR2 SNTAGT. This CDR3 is CASSDQRDTQYF. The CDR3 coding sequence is TGTGCCAGCAGTGATCAGCGAGATACGCAGTATTTT.

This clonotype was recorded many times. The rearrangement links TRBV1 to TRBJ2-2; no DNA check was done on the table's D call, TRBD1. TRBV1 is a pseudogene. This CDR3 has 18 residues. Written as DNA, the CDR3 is TGCACCAGCAGCCAAGAGGTCTGTCCTAGCGGGAACACCGGGGAGCTGTTTTTT. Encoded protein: CTSSQEVCPSGNTGELFF.

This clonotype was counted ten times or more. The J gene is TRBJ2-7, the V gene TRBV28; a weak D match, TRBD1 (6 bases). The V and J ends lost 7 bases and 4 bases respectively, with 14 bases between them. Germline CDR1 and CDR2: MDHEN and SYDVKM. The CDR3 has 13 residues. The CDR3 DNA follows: TGTGCCAGCAAGGGGGACGGACCTTACGAGCAGTACTTC. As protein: CASKGDGPYEQYF.

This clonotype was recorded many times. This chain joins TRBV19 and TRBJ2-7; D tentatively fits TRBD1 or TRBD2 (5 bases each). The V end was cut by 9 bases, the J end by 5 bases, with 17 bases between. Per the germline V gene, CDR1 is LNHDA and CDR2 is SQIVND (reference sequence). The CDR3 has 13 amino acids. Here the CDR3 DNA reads TGTGCCAGCGGACGGGGACCCATTAACGAGCAGTACTTC. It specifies CASGRGPINEQYF.

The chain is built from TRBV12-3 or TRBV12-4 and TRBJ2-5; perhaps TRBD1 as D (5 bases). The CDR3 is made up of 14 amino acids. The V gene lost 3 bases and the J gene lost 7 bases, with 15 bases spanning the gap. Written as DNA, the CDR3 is TGTGCCAGCAGTTTCAGGGTTTCGATGGCGACCCAGTACTTC. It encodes CASSFRVSMATQYF.

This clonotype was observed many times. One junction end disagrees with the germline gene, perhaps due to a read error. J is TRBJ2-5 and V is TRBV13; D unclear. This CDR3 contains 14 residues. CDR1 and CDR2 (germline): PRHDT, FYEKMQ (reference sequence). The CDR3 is CASSIGVRGETQYF. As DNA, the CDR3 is TGTGCCAGCAGCATAGGAGTGAGAGGAGAGACCCAGTACTTC.

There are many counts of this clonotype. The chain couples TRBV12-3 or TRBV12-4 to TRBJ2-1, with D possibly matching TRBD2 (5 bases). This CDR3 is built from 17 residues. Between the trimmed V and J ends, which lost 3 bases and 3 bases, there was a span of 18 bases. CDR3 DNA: TGTGCCAGCAGTTTCTACGGTGGTGGACTCCTCTACAATGAGCAGTTCTTC. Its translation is CASSFYGGGLLYNEQFF.

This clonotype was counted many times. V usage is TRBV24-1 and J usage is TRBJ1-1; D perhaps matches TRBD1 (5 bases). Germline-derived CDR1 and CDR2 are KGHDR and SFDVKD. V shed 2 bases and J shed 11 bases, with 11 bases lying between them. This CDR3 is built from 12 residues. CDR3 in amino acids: CATSDYQGAAFF. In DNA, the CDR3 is TGTGCCACCAGTGATTACCAGGGTGCGGCTTTCTTT.

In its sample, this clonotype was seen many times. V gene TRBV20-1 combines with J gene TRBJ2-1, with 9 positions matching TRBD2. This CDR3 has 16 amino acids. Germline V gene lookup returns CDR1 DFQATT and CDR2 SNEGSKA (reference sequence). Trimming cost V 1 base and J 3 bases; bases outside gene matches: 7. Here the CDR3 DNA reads TGCAGTGCTAGAGGGGCTAGCGGGGAGGGCTACAATGAGCAGTTCTTC. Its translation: CSARGASGEGYNEQFF.

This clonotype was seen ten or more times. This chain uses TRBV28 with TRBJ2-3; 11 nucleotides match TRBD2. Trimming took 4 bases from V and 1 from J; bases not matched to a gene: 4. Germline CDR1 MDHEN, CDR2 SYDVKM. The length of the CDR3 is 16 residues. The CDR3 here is CASSSLAGGRTDTQYF. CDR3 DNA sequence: TGTGCCAGCAGTTCCCTAGCGGGAGGACGCACAGATACGCAGTATTTT.

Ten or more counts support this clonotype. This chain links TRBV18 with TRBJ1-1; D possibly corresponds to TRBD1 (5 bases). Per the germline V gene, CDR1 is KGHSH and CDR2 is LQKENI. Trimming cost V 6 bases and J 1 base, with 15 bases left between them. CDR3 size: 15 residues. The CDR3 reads CASSPGQGSNTEAFF. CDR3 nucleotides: TGTGCCAGCTCCCCCGGGCAGGGATCGAACACTGAAGCTTTCTTT.

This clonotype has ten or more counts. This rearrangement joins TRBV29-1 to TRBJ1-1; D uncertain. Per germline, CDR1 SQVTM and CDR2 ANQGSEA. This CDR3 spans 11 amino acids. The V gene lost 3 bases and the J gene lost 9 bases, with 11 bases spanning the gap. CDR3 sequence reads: CSVDRALKAFF. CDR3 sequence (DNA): TGCAGCGTTGATCGGGCCCTTAAAGCTTTCTTT. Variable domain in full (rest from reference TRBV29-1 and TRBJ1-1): SAVISQKPSRDICQRGTSLTIQCQVDSQVTMMFWYRQQPGQSLTLIATANQGSEATYESGFVIDKFPISRPNLTFSTLTVSNMSPEDSSIYLCSVDRALKAFFGQGTRLTVV.

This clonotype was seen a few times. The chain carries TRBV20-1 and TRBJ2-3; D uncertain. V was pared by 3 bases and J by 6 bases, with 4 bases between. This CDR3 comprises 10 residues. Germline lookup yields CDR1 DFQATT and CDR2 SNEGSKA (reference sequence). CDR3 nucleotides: TGCAGTGCTAGGAGTGATACGCAGTATTTT. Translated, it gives CSARSDTQYF.

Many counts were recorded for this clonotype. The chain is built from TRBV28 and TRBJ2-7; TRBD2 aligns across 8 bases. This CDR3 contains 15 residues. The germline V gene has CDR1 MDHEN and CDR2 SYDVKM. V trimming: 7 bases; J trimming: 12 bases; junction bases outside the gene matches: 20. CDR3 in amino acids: CASTPAAAGDENTYF. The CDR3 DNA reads TGTGCCAGCACCCCGGCCGCAGCGGGGGACGAAAACACGTACTTC.

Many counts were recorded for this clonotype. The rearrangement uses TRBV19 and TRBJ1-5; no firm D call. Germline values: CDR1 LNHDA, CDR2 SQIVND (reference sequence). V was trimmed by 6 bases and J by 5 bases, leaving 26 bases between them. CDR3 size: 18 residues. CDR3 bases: TGTGCCAGTAGACCGGACGGAGTTGCCTCGGGGTTTTATCAGCCCCAGCATTTT. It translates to CASRPDGVASGFYQPQHF.

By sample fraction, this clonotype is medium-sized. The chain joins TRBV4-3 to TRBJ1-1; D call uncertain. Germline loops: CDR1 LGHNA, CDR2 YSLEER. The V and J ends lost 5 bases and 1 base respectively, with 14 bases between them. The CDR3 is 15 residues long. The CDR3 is CASSFEDQKNTEAFF. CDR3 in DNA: TGCGCCAGCAGCTTCGAGGACCAAAAGAACACTGAAGCTTTCTTT.

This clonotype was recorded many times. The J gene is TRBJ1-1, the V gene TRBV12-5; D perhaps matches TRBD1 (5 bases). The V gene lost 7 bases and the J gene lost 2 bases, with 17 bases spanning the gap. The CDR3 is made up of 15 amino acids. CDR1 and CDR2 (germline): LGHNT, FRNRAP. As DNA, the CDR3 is TGTGCTAGTGCCCCCCCCCTGACAGTCAACACTGAAGCTTTCTTT. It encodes CASAPPLTVNTEAFF. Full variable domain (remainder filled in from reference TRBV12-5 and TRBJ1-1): DARVTQTPRHKVTEMGQEVTMRCQPILGHNTVFWYRQTMMQGLELLAYFRNRAPLDDSGMPKDRFSAEMPDATLATLKIQPSEPRDSAVYFCASAPPLTVNTEAFFGQGTRLTVV.

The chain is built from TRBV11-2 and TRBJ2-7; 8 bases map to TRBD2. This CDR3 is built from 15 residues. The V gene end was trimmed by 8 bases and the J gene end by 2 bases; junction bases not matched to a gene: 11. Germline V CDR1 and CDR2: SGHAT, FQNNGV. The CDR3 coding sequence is TGTGCCAGCTCCCGAGCAGCGGGGGTTACCTACGAGCAGTACTTC. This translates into CASSRAAGVTYEQYF. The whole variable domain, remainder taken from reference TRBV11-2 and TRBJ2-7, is EAGVAQSPRYKIIEKRQSVAFWCNPISGHATLYWYQQILGQGPKLLIQFQNNGVVDDSQLPKDRFSAERLKGVDSTLKIQPAKLEDSAVYLCASSRAAGVTYEQYFGPGTRLTVT.

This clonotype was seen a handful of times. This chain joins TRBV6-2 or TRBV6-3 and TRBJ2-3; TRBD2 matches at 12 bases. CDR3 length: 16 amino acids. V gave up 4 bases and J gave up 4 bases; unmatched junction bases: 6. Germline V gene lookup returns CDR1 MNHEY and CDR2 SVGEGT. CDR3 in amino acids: CASSFPSGGAPDTQYF. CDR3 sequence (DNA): TGTGCCAGCAGTTTCCCTAGCGGGGGGGCCCCAGATACGCAGTATTTT.

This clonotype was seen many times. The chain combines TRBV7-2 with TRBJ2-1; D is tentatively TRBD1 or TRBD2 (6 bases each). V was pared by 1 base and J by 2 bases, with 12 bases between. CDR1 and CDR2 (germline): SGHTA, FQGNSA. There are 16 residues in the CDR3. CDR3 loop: CASSLDLGGPYNEQFF. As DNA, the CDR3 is TGTGCCAGCAGCTTAGATTTAGGGGGGCCCTACAATGAGCAGTTCTTC. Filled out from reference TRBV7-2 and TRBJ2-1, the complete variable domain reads GAGVSQSPSNKVTEKGKDVELRCDPISGHTALYWYRQSLGQGLEFLIYFQGNSAPDKSGLPSDRFSAERTGGSVSTLTIQRTQQEDSAVYLCASSLDLGGPYNEQFFGPGTRLTVL.